The 9 T cell receptor beta chains given below trace back to one sample, sequenced in a study of blood T cell repertoires in COVID-19. The protocol was immunoSEQ multiplex PCR, while the TCRdb copy is restricted to in-frame clones and leaves out a portion. This table holds approximately 75,000 clones, about 88% found once. The sequenced sample consisted of peripheral blood. The source is a man older than 75 with COVID-19, enrolled during active disease.

The genes are TRBV5-6 and TRBJ1-1, with D tentatively TRBD1 (5 bases). Germline-derived CDR1 and CDR2 are SGHDT and YYEEEE. V was clipped by 0 bases and J by 0 bases, with 6 bases between them. CDR3 length: 14 amino acids. CDR3 nucleotides: TGTGCCAGCAGCTTGGAGGGGTTGAACACTGAAGCTTTCTTT. Its protein product is CASSLEGLNTEAFF.

With regard to this clone: This sample also contains other DNA sequences that code for the same CDR3. This chain joins TRBV3-1 (or the pseudogene TRBV3-2) and TRBJ2-2, with 7 bases aligning to TRBD1. CDR1 and CDR2 from the germline V gene are LGHDT and YNNKEL (reference sequence). The CDR3 sequence is 15 residues long. J gave up 1 base and V 4 bases, and 3 bases lay outside the gene matches. CDR3 DNA sequence: TGTGCCAGCAGCCCCTGGACAGGGAACACCGGGGAGCTGTTTTTT. Its translation is CASSPWTGNTGELFF.

The rearrangement uses TRBV15 and TRBJ1-2; D perhaps matches TRBD1 (5 bases). The CDR3 contains 13 residues. The V end lost 1 base, the J end lost 8 bases, and 11 bases lay between the germline ends. Germline CDR1 LNHNV, CDR2 YYDKDF (reference sequence). The CDR3 sequence is CATSRGRGGGYTF. The DNA for the CDR3 is TGTGCCACCAGCAGAGGGAGGGGCGGGGGCTACACCTTC.

This clone was observed a single time. This chain uses TRBV2 with TRBJ1-2, with a tentative D call TRBD1 (5 bases). Germline CDR1 and CDR2: SNHLY and FYNNEI. The germline V and J ends were trimmed by 5 bases and 0 bases, with 10 bases remaining between them. The CDR3 runs to 14 residues. The CDR3, as DNA: TGTGCCAGCAGTTCTAGACAGCCTAACTATGGCTACACCTTC. The encoded protein is CASSSRQPNYGYTF.

The V gene is TRBV9, the J gene TRBJ2-3, with TRBD1 identical over 10 bases. This CDR3 region has 15 residues. The V gene end was trimmed by 1 base and the J gene end by 7 bases; junction bases not matched to a gene: 6. Germline V gene sequence: CDR1 SGDLS, CDR2 YYNGEE. CDR3 residues: CASSVSGQGPHTQYF. The DNA of the CDR3 is TGTGCCAGCAGCGTATCGGGACAGGGGCCCCATACGCAGTATTTT.

The chain uses TRBV28 and TRBJ2-1; 7 positions agree with TRBD2. Germline assignment: CDR1 MDHEN and CDR2 SYDVKM. The ends lost 5 bases at V and 6 bases at J; junction bases unmatched: 7. The CDR3 is 14 residues long. This CDR3 is CASSPRGGPNEQFF. The DNA for the CDR3 is TGTGCCAGCAGTCCCCGGGGAGGGCCCAATGAGCAGTTCTTC. Complete variable domain (other parts from reference TRBV28 and TRBJ2-1): DVKVTQSSRYLVKRTGEKVFLECVQDMDHENMFWYRQDPGLGLRLIYFSYDVKMKEKGDIPEGYSVSREKKERFSLILESASTNQTSMYLCASSPRGGPNEQFFGPGTRLTVL.

The chain links TRBV7-9 to TRBJ1-6; perhaps TRBD1 as D (5 bases). Looked up from germline, CDR1 is SEHNR and CDR2 is FQNEAQ (reference sequence). V lost 8 bases and J lost 7, with 12 bases in between. This CDR3 spans 13 amino acids. As DNA, the CDR3 is TGTGCCAGCGGAGCAGGGATGAATTCACCCCTCCACTTT. The encoded protein is CASGAGMNSPLHF.

About this clone: Other DNA sequences from this sample encode an identical CDR3 as well. The V call is TRBV5-1, the J call TRBJ1-6; 8 bases are a match to TRBD1. Germline CDR1 reads SGHRS; CDR2 reads YFSETQ. V dropped 0 bases and J dropped 6; count of bases not matched to a gene: 2. The CDR3 loop spans 15 amino acids. The CDR3 spells CASSLAGQGNSPLHF. The CDR3 DNA sequence: TGCGCCAGCAGCTTGGCCGGACAGGGTAATTCACCCCTCCACTTT.

The gene calls are TRBV24-1 and TRBJ2-2; 7 nucleotides match TRBD1. With 5 bases clipped from V and 6 bases from J, the junction kept 8 bases outside the gene matches. Germline V gene lookup returns CDR1 KGHDR and CDR2 SFDVKD. CDR3 length: 15 amino acids. The CDR3 region is CATSGRQGIPGELFF. As DNA, the CDR3 is TGTGCCACCAGTGGAAGACAGGGTATACCCGGGGAGCTGTTTTTT.